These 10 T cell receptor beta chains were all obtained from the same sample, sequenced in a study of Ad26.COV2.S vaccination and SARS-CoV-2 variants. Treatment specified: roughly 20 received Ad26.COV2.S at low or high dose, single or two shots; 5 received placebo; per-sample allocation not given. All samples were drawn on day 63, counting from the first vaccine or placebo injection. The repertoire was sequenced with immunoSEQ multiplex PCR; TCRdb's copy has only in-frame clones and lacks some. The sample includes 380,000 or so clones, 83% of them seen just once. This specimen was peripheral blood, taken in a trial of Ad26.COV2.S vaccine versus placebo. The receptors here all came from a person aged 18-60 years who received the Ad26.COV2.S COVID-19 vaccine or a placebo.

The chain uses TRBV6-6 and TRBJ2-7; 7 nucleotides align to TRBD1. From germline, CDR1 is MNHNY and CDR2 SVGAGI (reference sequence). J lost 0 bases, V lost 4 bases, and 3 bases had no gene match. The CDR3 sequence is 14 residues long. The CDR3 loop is CASSFDRVSYEQYF. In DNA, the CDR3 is TGTGCCAGCAGTTTCGACAGGGTCTCCTACGAGCAGTACTTC.

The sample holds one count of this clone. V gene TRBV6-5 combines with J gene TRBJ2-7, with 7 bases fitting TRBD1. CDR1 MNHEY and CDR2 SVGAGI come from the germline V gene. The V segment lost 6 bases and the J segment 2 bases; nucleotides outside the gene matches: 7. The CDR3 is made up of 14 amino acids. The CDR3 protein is CASRTGTETYEQYF. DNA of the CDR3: TGTGCCAGCAGAACCGGGACAGAGACCTACGAGCAGTACTTC.

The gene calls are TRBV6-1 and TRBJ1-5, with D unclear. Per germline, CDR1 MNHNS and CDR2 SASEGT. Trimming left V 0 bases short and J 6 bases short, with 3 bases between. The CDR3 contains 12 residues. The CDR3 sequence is CASSEAGQPQHF. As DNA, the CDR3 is TGTGCCAGCAGTGAAGCGGGTCAGCCCCAGCATTTT.

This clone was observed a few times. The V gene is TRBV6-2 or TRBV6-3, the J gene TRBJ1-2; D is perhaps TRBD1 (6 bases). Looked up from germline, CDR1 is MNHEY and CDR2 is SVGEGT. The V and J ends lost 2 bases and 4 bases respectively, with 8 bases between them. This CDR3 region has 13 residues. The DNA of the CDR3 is TGTGCCAGCAGTTACGGACAGATCTATGGCTACACCTTC. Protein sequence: CASSYGQIYGYTF.

In DNA, the CDR3 is TGTGCCAGCAGCTTGATGACGTACACTGAAGCTTTCTTT. It yields the protein CASSLMTYTEAFF. The chain carries TRBV7-2 and TRBJ1-1; D uncertain. The CDR3 spans 13 residues. The ends were cut back, 3 bases at V and 3 bases at J, with 8 bases in the middle. The germline V gene has CDR1 SGHTA and CDR2 FQGNSA.

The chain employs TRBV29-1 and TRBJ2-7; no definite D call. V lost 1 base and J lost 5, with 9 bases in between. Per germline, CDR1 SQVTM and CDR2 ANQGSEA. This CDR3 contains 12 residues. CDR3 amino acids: CSVEGEGNEQYF. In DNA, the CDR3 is TGCAGCGTTGAAGGCGAAGGGAACGAGCAGTACTTC.

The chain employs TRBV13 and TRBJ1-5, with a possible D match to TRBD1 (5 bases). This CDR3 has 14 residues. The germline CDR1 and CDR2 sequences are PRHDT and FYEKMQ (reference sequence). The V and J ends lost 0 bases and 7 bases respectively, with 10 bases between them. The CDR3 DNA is TGTGCCAGCAGCTTAGGGGGGGGAAGGCAGCCCCAGCATTTT. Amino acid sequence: CASSLGGGRQPQHF.

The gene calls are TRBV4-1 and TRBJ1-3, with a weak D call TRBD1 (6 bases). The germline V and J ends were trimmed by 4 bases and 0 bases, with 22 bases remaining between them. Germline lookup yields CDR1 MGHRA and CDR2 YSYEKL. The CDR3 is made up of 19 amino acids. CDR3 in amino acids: CASSPYQYNTGSSGNTIYF. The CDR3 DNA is TGCGCCAGCAGCCCATATCAATACAATACAGGGAGCTCTGGAAACACCATATATTTT.

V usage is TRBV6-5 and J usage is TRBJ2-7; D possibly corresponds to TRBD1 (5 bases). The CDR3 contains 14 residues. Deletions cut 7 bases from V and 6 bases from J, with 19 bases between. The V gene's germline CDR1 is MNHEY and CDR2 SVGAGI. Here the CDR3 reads CASNPQGSRIEQYF. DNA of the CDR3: TGTGCCAGCAACCCCCAGGGCTCTCGAATCGAGCAGTACTTC.

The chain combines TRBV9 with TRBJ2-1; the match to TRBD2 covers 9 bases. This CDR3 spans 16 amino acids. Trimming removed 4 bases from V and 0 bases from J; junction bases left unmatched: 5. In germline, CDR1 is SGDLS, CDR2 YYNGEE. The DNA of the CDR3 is TGTGCCAGCAGCTACCAGCGGGAGGACTCCTACAATGAGCAGTTCTTC. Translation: CASSYQREDSYNEQFF.